Listed below are T cell receptor beta chains from one sample, sequenced in a study of identical twins. TCRdb called the 5' RACE reads again in MiXCR, with one record for every CDR3 protein. The sample yields about 890,000 distinct CDR3 sequences, approximately 13% seen once. This sample was also put to use in a study of yellow fever vaccine responses in identical twins.

The sequenced material came from PBMCs. These TCRs come from a woman between 18 and 30 years old in good health. Both conserved end residues are part of each CDR3. Each record gives: D gene, V gene, J gene, clone size, CDR3 length, CDR3 protein, CDR3 DNA. The D gene is left open where the match is weak. Clone size is not always given. Where it is, it says once, few, many or a class for expanded clones.

D gene: TRBD2; V gene: TRBV11-2; J gene: TRBJ2-3; clone size: few; CDR3 length: 17; CDR3 protein: CASSSTSGRDSTDTQYF; CDR3 DNA: TGTGCCAGCAGCTCCACTAGCGGGAGGGACAGCACAGATACGCAGTATTTT
D gene: -; V gene: TRBV18; J gene: TRBJ2-6; clone size: -; CDR3 length: 15; CDR3 protein: CASTTQVSGANVLTF; CDR3 DNA: TGTGCCAGCACCACACAGGTCTCTGGGGCCAACGTCCTGACTTTC
D gene: TRBD1; V gene: TRBV29-1; J gene: TRBJ1-3; clone size: -; CDR3 length: 12; CDR3 protein: CSVVTGGNTIYF; CDR3 DNA: TGCAGCGTTGTGACAGGGGGAAACACCATATATTTT
D gene: -; V gene: TRBV5-6; J gene: TRBJ1-1; clone size: few; CDR3 length: 16; CDR3 protein: CASSLDGGMISTEAFF; CDR3 DNA: TGTGCCAGCAGCTTGGATGGAGGGATGATATCGACTGAAGCTTTCTTT
D gene: TRBD2; V gene: TRBV4-2; J gene: TRBJ2-1; clone size: few; CDR3 length: 15; CDR3 protein: CASSQDRGGRAEQFF; CDR3 DNA: TGTGCCAGCAGCCAAGATCGGGGCGGGAGGGCTGAGCAGTTCTTC
D gene: -; V gene: TRBV12-3/TRBV12-4; J gene: TRBJ1-6; clone size: few; CDR3 length: 13; CDR3 protein: CASSGGGNSPLHF; CDR3 DNA: TGTGCCAGCAGTGGAGGCGGTAATTCACCCCTCCACTTT
D gene: -; V gene: TRBV28; J gene: TRBJ2-7; clone size: -; CDR3 length: 15; CDR3 protein: CASRVRQITPYEQYF; CDR3 DNA: TGTGCCAGCAGAGTAAGACAGATAACACCCTACGAGCAGTACTTC
D gene: -; V gene: TRBV6-5; J gene: TRBJ1-1; clone size: -; CDR3 length: 15; CDR3 protein: CASSYSRGRNTEAFF; CDR3 DNA: TGTGCCAGCAGTTACTCGAGGGGGAGGAACACTGAAGCTTTCTTT
D gene: -; V gene: TRBV20-1; J gene: TRBJ2-3; clone size: -; CDR3 length: 13; CDR3 protein: CSADERITDTQYF; CDR3 DNA: TGCAGTGCTGACGAGCGAATCACAGATACGCAGTATTTT
D gene: TRBD1; V gene: TRBV4-1; J gene: TRBJ2-5; clone size: few; CDR3 length: 18; CDR3 protein: CASSQEDDTGGFGETQYF; CDR3 DNA: TGCGCCAGCAGCCAAGAAGATGATACAGGGGGCTTCGGTGAGACCCAGTACTTC
D gene: -; V gene: TRBV24-1; J gene: TRBJ1-5; clone size: few; CDR3 length: 17; CDR3 protein: CATSDQYPKDGNQPQHF; CDR3 DNA: TGTGCCACCAGTGACCAATATCCAAAGGACGGCAATCAGCCCCAGCATTTT
D gene: TRBD2; V gene: TRBV15; J gene: TRBJ2-3; clone size: -; CDR3 length: 16; CDR3 protein: CATSREPASGGDTQYF; CDR3 DNA: TGTGCCACCAGCAGAGAGCCGGCTAGCGGGGGGGATACGCAGTATTTT
D gene: TRBD2; V gene: TRBV7-8; J gene: TRBJ2-3; clone size: many; CDR3 length: 16; CDR3 protein: CASSLGGLAGPDTQYF; CDR3 DNA: TGTGCCAGCAGCTTAGGGGGACTAGCTGGTCCAGATACGCAGTATTTT
D gene: -; V gene: TRBV7-6; J gene: TRBJ2-7; clone size: -; CDR3 length: 13; CDR3 protein: CASSLAKGVEQYF; CDR3 DNA: TGTGCCAGCAGCTTAGCGAAAGGAGTCGAGCAGTACTTC
D gene: -; V gene: TRBV20-1; J gene: TRBJ2-5; clone size: -; CDR3 length: 15; CDR3 protein: CSASLWGDSQETQYF; CDR3 DNA: TGCAGTGCTAGCCTTTGGGGGGACTCCCAAGAGACCCAGTACTTC
D gene: TRBD1; V gene: TRBV6-1; J gene: TRBJ1-2; clone size: few; CDR3 length: 15; CDR3 protein: CASSEAQGQNYGYTF; CDR3 DNA: TGTGCCAGCAGTGAAGCACAGGGGCAGAACTATGGCTACACCTTC
D gene: -; V gene: TRBV5-1; J gene: TRBJ2-1; clone size: few; CDR3 length: 14; CDR3 protein: CASSLADPYNEQFF; CDR3 DNA: TGCGCCAGCTCCTTGGCGGACCCCTACAATGAGCAGTTCTTC
D gene: TRBD1; V gene: TRBV5-1; J gene: TRBJ1-6; clone size: once; CDR3 length: 16; CDR3 protein: CASSSGTGGNYSPLHF; CDR3 DNA: TGCGCCAGCAGCTCTGGGACAGGGGGCAACTATTCACCCCTCCACTTT
D gene: -; V gene: TRBV5-1; J gene: TRBJ2-7; clone size: -; CDR3 length: 14; CDR3 protein: CASSTWDGSYEQYF; CDR3 DNA: TGCGCCAGCAGCACCTGGGACGGCTCCTACGAGCAGTACTTC
D gene: TRBD1; V gene: TRBV29-1; J gene: TRBJ2-7; clone size: few; CDR3 length: 12; CDR3 protein: CSVYRGRNEQYF; CDR3 DNA: TGCAGCGTCTACAGGGGGCGCAACGAGCAGTACTTC
D gene: TRBD1; V gene: TRBV18; J gene: TRBJ2-1; clone size: few; CDR3 length: 16; CDR3 protein: CASSPPNQGVYNEQFF; CDR3 DNA: TGTGCCAGCTCACCACCTAACCAGGGGGTCTACAATGAGCAGTTCTTC
D gene: TRBD1; V gene: TRBV5-1; J gene: TRBJ2-7; clone size: -; CDR3 length: 16; CDR3 protein: CASSLAGTGGFYEQYF; CDR3 DNA: TGCGCCAGCAGCTTGGCCGGGACAGGGGGCTTCTACGAGCAGTACTTC
D gene: TRBD2; V gene: TRBV12-3/TRBV12-4; J gene: TRBJ2-1; clone size: many; CDR3 length: 14; CDR3 protein: CASSFGTSGNEQFF; CDR3 DNA: TGTGCCAGCAGTTTTGGGACTAGCGGCAATGAGCAGTTCTTC
D gene: TRBD1; V gene: TRBV11-2; J gene: TRBJ2-7; clone size: few; CDR3 length: 15; CDR3 protein: CASSTKQGPAYEQYF; CDR3 DNA: TGTGCCAGCAGCACAAAACAGGGGCCCGCCTACGAGCAGTACTTC
D gene: -; V gene: TRBV29-1; J gene: TRBJ1-2; clone size: many; CDR3 length: 13; CDR3 protein: CSVAIGESYGYTF; CDR3 DNA: TGCAGCGTTGCTATAGGGGAAAGCTATGGCTACACCTTC
D gene: TRBD2; V gene: TRBV2; J gene: TRBJ2-1; clone size: -; CDR3 length: 14; CDR3 protein: CASRKGLAAHEQFF; CDR3 DNA: TGTGCCAGCAGGAAGGGACTAGCTGCACATGAGCAGTTCTTC
D gene: -; V gene: TRBV5-1; J gene: TRBJ2-1; clone size: few; CDR3 length: 13; CDR3 protein: CASRLGAGNEQFF; CDR3 DNA: TGCGCCAGCAGGCTGGGGGCTGGGAATGAGCAGTTCTTC
D gene: -; V gene: TRBV12-3/TRBV12-4; J gene: TRBJ2-6; clone size: -; CDR3 length: 15; CDR3 protein: CASIPSPSGANVLTF; CDR3 DNA: TGTGCCAGCATCCCCTCCCCTTCTGGGGCCAACGTCCTGACTTTC
D gene: -; V gene: TRBV4-2; J gene: TRBJ2-3; clone size: many; CDR3 length: 18; CDR3 protein: CASSQDTLGGRGADTQYF; CDR3 DNA: TGTGCCAGCAGCCAAGATACTCTCGGGGGCCGTGGGGCAGATACGCAGTATTTT
D gene: -; V gene: TRBV5-1; J gene: TRBJ2-7; clone size: -; CDR3 length: 13; CDR3 protein: CASSLSASYEQYF; CDR3 DNA: TGCGCCAGCAGCTTGTCGGCGAGCTACGAGCAGTACTTC
D gene: TRBD2; V gene: TRBV10-3; J gene: TRBJ2-7; clone size: few; CDR3 length: 16; CDR3 protein: CAISEPGGHYSYEQYF; CDR3 DNA: TGTGCCATCAGTGAGCCGGGGGGGCATTACTCCTACGAGCAGTACTTC
D gene: TRBD2; V gene: TRBV10-3; J gene: TRBJ2-7; clone size: few; CDR3 length: 16; CDR3 protein: CAISEMVAGSPYEQYF; CDR3 DNA: TGTGCCATCAGTGAGATGGTAGCGGGCTCTCCCTACGAGCAGTACTTC
D gene: TRBD1; V gene: TRBV5-6; J gene: TRBJ2-2; clone size: many; CDR3 length: 13; CDR3 protein: CASSLEGQGELFF; CDR3 DNA: TGTGCCAGCAGCTTGGAGGGACAGGGGGAGCTGTTTTTT
D gene: -; V gene: TRBV4-1; J gene: TRBJ2-1; clone size: few; CDR3 length: 16; CDR3 protein: CASSQGGGTSYNEQFF; CDR3 DNA: TGCGCCAGCAGCCAAGGGGGCGGGACCTCCTACAATGAGCAGTTCTTC
D gene: -; V gene: TRBV7-9; J gene: TRBJ1-1; clone size: few; CDR3 length: 16; CDR3 protein: CASSPLDSVVGPEAFF; CDR3 DNA: TGTGCCAGCAGCCCCTTGGACAGCGTGGTAGGGCCTGAAGCTTTCTTT
D gene: -; V gene: TRBV7-2; J gene: TRBJ2-2; clone size: many; CDR3 length: 15; CDR3 protein: CASSFFASLAGELFF; CDR3 DNA: TGTGCCAGCAGCTTTTTCGCTTCATTAGCCGGGGAGCTGTTTTTT
D gene: TRBD2; V gene: TRBV11-2; J gene: TRBJ2-3; clone size: few; CDR3 length: 19; CDR3 protein: CASSMPGTSGLTGIDTQYF; CDR3 DNA: TGTGCCAGCAGCATGCCCGGGACTAGCGGACTAACGGGTATAGATACGCAGTATTTT
D gene: TRBD2; V gene: TRBV7-3; J gene: TRBJ2-3; clone size: few; CDR3 length: 14; CDR3 protein: CASSGLGWADTQYF; CDR3 DNA: TGTGCCAGCAGCGGACTAGGGTGGGCAGATACGCAGTATTTT
D gene: -; V gene: TRBV6-1; J gene: TRBJ2-1; clone size: once; CDR3 length: 15; CDR3 protein: CASRMTNPSYNEQFF; CDR3 DNA: TGTGCCAGCAGGATGACTAACCCTTCCTACAATGAGCAGTTCTTC
D gene: TRBD1; V gene: TRBV6-1; J gene: TRBJ1-2; clone size: -; CDR3 length: 13; CDR3 protein: CASRTGGILGYTF; CDR3 DNA: TGTGCCAGCAGGACAGGGGGCATCTTAGGCTACACCTTC